The 16 T cell receptor beta chains reported below all come from one sample, sequenced in a study of chemoradiotherapy in HPV16-positive cancers. The table came from immunoSEQ multiplex PCR; TCRdb's copy has only in-frame clones and leaves some out. The sample lists 8,300 or so clones, roughly three quarters seen once, with 10% in the top ten. Sequencing used tumor tissue, obtained from a patient who underwent chemoradiotherapy. These receptors were obtained from a human donor with HPV-associated anogenital cancer.

The CDR3 sequence: CASTDDTYNEQFF. CDR3 DNA sequence: TGCGCCAGCACCGACGATACCTACAATGAGCAGTTCTTC. V gene TRBV5-1 combines with J gene TRBJ2-1; no reliable D call. The CDR3 sequence is 13 residues long. The ends were cut back, 6 bases at V and 2 bases at J, with 9 bases in the middle. The germline V gene encodes CDR1 SGHRS and CDR2 YFSETQ.

The CDR3, as DNA: TGTGCCAGTAGTATAGCGGGACTTGATGAAAAACTGTTTTTT. Protein sequence: CASSIAGLDEKLFF. The genes are TRBV19 and TRBJ1-4; possible D gene TRBD1, 5 bases. CDR3 length equals 14 residues. The V gene lost 1 base and the J gene lost 6 bases, with 9 bases spanning the gap. From germline, CDR1 is LNHDA and CDR2 SQIVND (reference sequence).

The rearrangement links TRBV29-1 to TRBJ1-1; 9 bases match TRBD1. V shed 5 bases and J 4 bases; nucleotides not matched to a gene: 5. The germline V gene encodes CDR1 SQVTM and CDR2 ANQGSEA. This CDR3 spans 13 amino acids. Written as DNA, the CDR3 is TGCAGCGTTTTGGGACAGGGTTTCACTGAAGCTTTCTTT. As protein: CSVLGQGFTEAFF.

The rearrangement uses TRBV21-1 and TRBJ2-7. TRBV21-1 is a pseudogene segment. The CDR3 is made up of 11 amino acids. CDR3 in amino acids: CASSKGYEQYF. The DNA for the CDR3 is TGTGCCAGCAGCAAAGGGTACGAGCAGTACTTC.

In this sample, this clone turned up a few times. The chain uses TRBV30 and TRBJ2-7, with 10 bases that match TRBD1. The germline gives CDR1 GTSNPN, CDR2 SVGIG (reference sequence). The CDR3 contains 13 residues. The junction had 4 bases not matched to a gene; V was cut back by 2 bases and J by 6 bases. In DNA form, the CDR3 reads TGTGCCTGGAGTAGGGACAGGGGAGGCGAGCAGTACTTC. Translation gives CAWSRDRGGEQYF.

The chain employs TRBV6-1 and TRBJ2-5; TRBD2 matches 7 bases. V dropped 7 bases and J dropped 1; count of bases not matched to a gene: 6. This CDR3 has 14 residues. From germline, CDR1 is MNHNS and CDR2 SASEGT. The CDR3 here is CASNVAGLQETQYF. CDR3 DNA sequence: TGTGCCAGCAACGTAGCGGGTCTCCAAGAGACCCAGTACTTC.

This rearrangement joins TRBV6-6 to TRBJ1-1, with D possibly being TRBD1 (5 bases). Germline CDR1 reads MNHNY; CDR2 reads SVGAGI (reference sequence). The CDR3 consists of 12 residues. Trimming left V 5 bases short and J 2 bases short, with 6 bases between. CDR3 loop: CASSGDNTEAFF. CDR3 bases: TGTGCCAGCAGTGGGGACAACACTGAAGCTTTCTTT.

There are a few counts of this clone. The V and J genes are TRBV7-2 and TRBJ2-3; D not certain. CDR1 SGHTA and CDR2 FQGNSA come from the germline V gene. V lost 3 bases, J lost 0 bases, and 10 bases lay in between. The CDR3 consists of 15 residues. This CDR3 is CASSLTGLSTDTQYF. In nucleotides, the CDR3 is TGTGCCAGCAGCTTGACGGGTCTAAGCACAGATACGCAGTATTTT.

The chain is built from TRBV5-6 and TRBJ2-7; 12 bases are a match to TRBD2. Germline V gives CDR1 SGHDT, CDR2 YYEEEE. V was pared by 4 bases and J by 4 bases, with 15 bases of the junction left unmatched. The CDR3 is 18 residues long. Here the CDR3 reads CASSPLLAGGPEVYEQYF. In DNA, the CDR3 is TGTGCCAGCAGCCCCCTCCTAGCGGGAGGGCCGGAAGTTTACGAGCAGTACTTC.

This rearrangement joins TRBV5-6 to TRBJ2-1; TRBD1 is a possible D gene (5 bases). The length of the CDR3 is 14 residues. The ends were cut back, 0 bases at V and 4 bases at J, with 8 bases in the middle. Germline lookup yields CDR1 SGHDT and CDR2 YYEEEE. As DNA, the CDR3 is TGTGCCAGCAGCTTGGGGGGCGAGTACAATGAGCAGTTCTTC. Protein product: CASSLGGEYNEQFF.

This clone was detected only a few times. The CDR3 DNA follows: TGTGCCAGCAGTAGGGACTGGGGTGGTTTCCGGGAGCAGTACTTC. Protein: CASSRDWGGFREQYF. This chain uses TRBV6-6 with TRBJ2-7; possibly TRBD2 for D (6 bases). This CDR3 region has 15 residues. V was shortened by 5 bases and J by 7 bases, with 21 bases between the two germline ends. Looked up from germline, CDR1 is MNHNY and CDR2 is SVGAGI (reference sequence).

The CDR3 DNA is TGTGCCAGCAGTTACTATCCCCGCAGGGCCACTGGCTACACCTTC. Its protein is CASSYYPRRATGYTF. This chain uses TRBV6-5 with TRBJ1-2; a possible D gene is TRBD1 (5 bases). CDR1 and CDR2 (germline): MNHEY, SVGAGI. The CDR3 runs to 15 residues. Deletions cut 1 base from V and 7 bases from J, with 16 bases between.

The chain joins TRBV7-6 to TRBJ2-2; D might be TRBD2 (6 bases). V gave up 5 bases and J gave up 4 bases, with 17 bases separating them. CDR1 and CDR2 (germline): SGHVS, FNYEAQ. This CDR3 has 16 residues. DNA for the CDR3: TGTGCCAGCAGCCTCTCCGGACTATTTCCCACCGGGGAGCTGTTTTTT. Its translation is CASSLSGLFPTGELFF.

This clone was detected only a few times. This chain joins TRBV19 and TRBJ1-5; 7 nucleotides agree with TRBD1. CDR3 length equals 14 residues. The V and J ends lost 4 bases and 5 bases, in that order; junction bases with no gene match: 5. CDR1 and CDR2 from the germline V gene are LNHDA and SQIVND (reference sequence). In nucleotides, the CDR3 is TGTGCCAGTAGTAGCAGGGGGTTCGATCAGCCCCAGCATTTT. As protein: CASSSRGFDQPQHF.

The J gene is TRBJ1-5, the V gene TRBV19; D not certain. The CDR3 has 13 amino acids. Germline V CDR1 and CDR2: LNHDA, SQIVND (reference sequence). V was cut by 0 bases and J by 7 bases, with 7 bases left in between. The CDR3 DNA is TGTGCCAGTAGTATAGACGGACGCCAGCCCCAGCATTTT. This sequence encodes CASSIDGRQPQHF.

This clone is classed as large. This rearrangement joins TRBV19 to TRBJ1-2; weak D call: TRBD1 (6 bases). The V gene lost 7 bases and the J gene lost 7 bases, with 16 bases spanning the gap. The CDR3 is 13 residues long. CDR1 is LNHDA and CDR2 is SQIVND in the germline V gene (reference sequence). The CDR3 nucleotides read TGTGCCAGTATTCTCTGGGGGACATCTGGCTACACCTTC. Translation: CASILWGTSGYTF.